A selection of T cell receptor beta chains follows, all from one sample in a study of T cell changes during pregnancy in multiple sclerosis. The repertoire was sequenced with immunoSEQ multiplex PCR; TCRdb's copy has only in-frame clones and lacks some. The repertoire holds around 56,000 clones, with about nine tenths as singletons. This material consisted of CD4+ T cells from peripheral blood mononuclear cells, taken in the first trimester of pregnancy. The receptors originated from a female donor with multiple sclerosis, enrolled in a pregnancy study. CDR3s include the opening cysteine and the closing phenylalanine or tryptophan. The D gene is left open where the match is weak. Size is omitted from some rows. Given values are once, few, many or a class for expanded clones.

J,V,size,length,D,CDR3,DNA
TRBJ2-3,TRBV5-4,.,16,.,CASSPPGTGTTDTQYF,TGTGCCAGCAGCCCACCTGGGACTGGAACAACAGATACGCAGTATTTT
TRBJ2-2,TRBV4-2,.,16,.,CASRLGEGGNTGELFF,TGTGCCAGCAGACTCGGGGAGGGGGGGAACACCGGGGAGCTGTTTTTT
TRBJ2-4,TRBV21-1,.,16,.,CASSNTPRAGGNIQYF,TGTGCCAGCAGCAATACCCCCAGGGCAGGGGGAAACATTCAGTACTTC
TRBJ2-3,TRBV4-1,.,16,.,CASSQVTGGGTDTQYF,TGCGCCAGCAGCCAAGTTACCGGGGGAGGCACAGATACGCAGTATTTT
TRBJ1-4,TRBV5-1,.,16,TRBD1,CASSLQGGATNEKLFF,TGCGCCAGCAGCTTGCAGGGGGGAGCAACTAATGAAAAACTGTTTTTT
TRBJ2-2,TRBV4-3,.,16,TRBD2,CASSGFSGGGTGELFF,TGCGCCAGCAGTGGTTTTAGCGGGGGCGGAACCGGGGAGCTGTTTTTT
TRBJ2-3,TRBV4-2,.,14,.,CASSQAASTDTQYF,TGTGCCAGCAGCCAAGCAGCGAGCACAGATACGCAGTATTTT
TRBJ1-1,TRBV5-5,.,15,.,CASIPPTGRSTEAFF,TGTGCCAGCATACCCCCAACGGGAAGGAGCACTGAAGCTTTCTTT
TRBJ2-5,TRBV11-2,.,17,TRBD2,CASSLLTAGRYQETQYF,TGTGCCAGCAGCTTATTGACAGCGGGGCGGTACCAAGAGACCCAGTACTTC
TRBJ1-1,TRBV5-1,once,16,TRBD1,CASSKLAGGVNTEAFF,TGCGCCAGCAGCAAGCTCGCAGGGGGCGTGAACACTGAAGCTTTCTTT
TRBJ2-3,TRBV29-1,.,12,.,CSVELGADTQYF,TGCAGCGTTGAGCTGGGAGCAGATACGCAGTATTTT
TRBJ2-2,TRBV19,.,18,.,CASSGPRDSTRGIGELFF,TGTGCCAGTAGTGGGCCCCGGGACTCCACCCGGGGGATCGGGGAGCTGTTTTTT
TRBJ1-4,TRBV2,.,13,TRBD1,CASGRDRDEKLFF,TGTGCCAGCGGCCGGGACAGGGACGAAAAACTGTTTTTT
TRBJ2-5,TRBV18,.,15,.,CASSHNRVSPETQYF,TGTGCCAGCTCCCACAACAGGGTCTCCCCCGAGACCCAGTACTTC
TRBJ1-1,TRBV2,.,13,.,CASRGREGTEAFF,TGTGCCAGCAGAGGCAGGGAGGGCACTGAAGCTTTCTTT
TRBJ1-2,TRBV29-1,.,14,TRBD1,CSVQGGSAANGYTF,TGCAGCGTTCAGGGGGGATCGGCGGCCAATGGCTACACCTTC
TRBJ1-2,TRBV14,.,19,TRBD1,CASSPFKGAGRQGEYGYTF,TGTGCCAGCAGCCCATTTAAGGGGGCAGGGCGCCAGGGAGAGTATGGCTACACCTTC
TRBJ2-5,TRBV30,once,14,.,CAWSLSRLQETQYF,TGTGCCTGGAGTTTATCGAGACTCCAAGAGACCCAGTACTTC
TRBJ2-7,TRBV18,.,17,TRBD1,CASSPPMGQGSSYEQYF,TGTGCCAGCTCACCACCTATGGGACAGGGGAGCTCCTACGAGCAGTACTTC
TRBJ2-7,TRBV6-5,.,13,TRBD1,CASSYISGTGTSF,TGTGCCAGCAGTTATATTTCCGGGACAGGGACCTCCTTC
TRBJ2-3,TRBV30,.,13,.,CAWWGGRGDTQYF,TGTGCCTGGTGGGGGGGCCGGGGAGATACGCAGTATTTT
TRBJ2-7,TRBV19,.,13,TRBD2,CATRSGGAYEQYF,TGTGCCACCCGAAGCGGGGGGGCCTACGAGCAGTACTTC